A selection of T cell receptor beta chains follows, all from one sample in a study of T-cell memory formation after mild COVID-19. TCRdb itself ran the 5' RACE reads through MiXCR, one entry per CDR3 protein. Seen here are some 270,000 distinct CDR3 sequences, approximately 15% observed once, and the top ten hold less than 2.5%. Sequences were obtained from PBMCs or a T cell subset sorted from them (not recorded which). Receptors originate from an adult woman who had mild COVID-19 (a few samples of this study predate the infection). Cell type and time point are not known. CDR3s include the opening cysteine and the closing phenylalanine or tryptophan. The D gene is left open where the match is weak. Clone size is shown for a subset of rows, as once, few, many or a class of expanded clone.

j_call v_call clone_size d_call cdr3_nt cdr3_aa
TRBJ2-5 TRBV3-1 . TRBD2 TGTGCCAGCAGCCAAGGACTAGCGGGAGGAGAGACCCAGTACTTC CASSQGLAGGETQYF
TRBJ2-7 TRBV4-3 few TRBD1 TGCGCCAGCAGCCAAGGGATTGGCCCGGGGACAGGGAGGTACGAGCAGTACTTC CASSQGIGPGTGRYEQYF
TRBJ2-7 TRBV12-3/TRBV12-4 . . TGTGCCAGCAGCCGTACAGTCTACCTACGCTACGAGCAGTACTTC CASSRTVYLRYEQYF
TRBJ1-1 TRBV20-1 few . TGCAGTGCTAAGGGGCCAAACACTGAAGCTTTCTTT CSAKGPNTEAFF
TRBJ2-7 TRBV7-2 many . TGTGCCAGCAGCTTAGGGCAGGGGCGCGTGTACTTC CASSLGQGRVYF
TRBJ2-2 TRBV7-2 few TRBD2 TGTGCCAGCAGCTACCCCATTAGCGGGAGATCAGCCGGGGAGCTGTTTTTT CASSYPISGRSAGELFF
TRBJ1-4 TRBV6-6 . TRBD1 TGTGCCAGCAGTGCCCAAAGGGGGCTTCGGGAAAAACTGTTTTTT CASSAQRGLREKLFF
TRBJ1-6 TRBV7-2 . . TGTGCCAGCAGCAATAGGGGATTCTTGAGTAATTCACCCCTCCACTTT CASSNRGFLSNSPLHF
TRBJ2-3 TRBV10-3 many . TGTGCCATCAGTCCCCAGGGTGCAACAGATACGCAGTATTTT CAISPQGATDTQYF
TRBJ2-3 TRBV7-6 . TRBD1 TGTGCCAGCTCCTCTTGGGACAGGGGGCCTAGAGATACGCAGTATTTT CASSSWDRGPRDTQYF
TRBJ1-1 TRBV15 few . TGTGCCACCAGCAGAGGCGGCACGGAAGCTTTCTTT CATSRGGTEAFF
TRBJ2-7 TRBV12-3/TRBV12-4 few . TGTGCCAGCAGAAACAGGGCCGAGCAGTACTTC CASRNRAEQYF
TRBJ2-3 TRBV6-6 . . TGTGCCAGCAATAGGGGGGGTAGCCCTGATACGCAGTATTTT CASNRGGSPDTQYF
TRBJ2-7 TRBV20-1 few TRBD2 TGCAGTGCTAACCGACTAGCGGGGGGGCTGGACGAGCAGTACTTC CSANRLAGGLDEQYF
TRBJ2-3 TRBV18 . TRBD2 TGTGCCAGCTCACCAGGACTAGCGGGAGTAGGGGGTCCGCAGTATTTT CASSPGLAGVGGPQYF
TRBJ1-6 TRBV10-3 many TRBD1 TGTGCCATCAGCGCCAGGGGACAGGGTACACCCCTCCACTTT CAISARGQGTPLHF
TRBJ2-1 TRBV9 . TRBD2 TGTGCCAGCAGCGTGGAGGCTAGCGGGTACAATGAGCAGTTCTTC CASSVEASGYNEQFF
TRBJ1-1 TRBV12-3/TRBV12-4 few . TGTGCCAGCAGTTTACCGTCGCACCTTACTGAAGCTTTCTTT CASSLPSHLTEAFF
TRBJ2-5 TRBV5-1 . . TGCGCCAGCAGCTTGGACGGGTACCAAGAGACCCAGTACTTC CASSLDGYQETQYF
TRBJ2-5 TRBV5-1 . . TGCGCCAGCAGCCCTAGCGTACAAGAGACCCAGTACTTC CASSPSVQETQYF
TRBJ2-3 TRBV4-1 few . TGCGCCAGCAGCCAACGGGGGAGCCGCACAGATACGCAGTATTTT CASSQRGSRTDTQYF
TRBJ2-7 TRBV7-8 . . TGTGCCAGCAGCTTAGAGTTGCAAACCTACGAGCAGTACTTC CASSLELQTYEQYF
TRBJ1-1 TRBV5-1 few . TGCGCCAGCAGCTTGGTTGCAGGGACGAACACTGAAGCTTTCTTT CASSLVAGTNTEAFF
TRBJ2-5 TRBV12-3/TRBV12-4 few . TGTGCCAGCACGACGGGTCAAGAGACCCAGTACTTC CASTTGQETQYF
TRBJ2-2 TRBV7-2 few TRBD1 TGTGCCAGCAGCTTGACAGGGGCGAACACCGGGGAGCTGTTTTTT CASSLTGANTGELFF
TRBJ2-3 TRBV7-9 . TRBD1 TGTGCCAGCAGCTCACAGGGGGACAGGGGTTCGGATACGCAGTATTTT CASSSQGDRGSDTQYF
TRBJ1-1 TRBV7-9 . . TGTGCCAGCAGCTTATTAGGTTCGGGGACTGAAGCTTTCTTT CASSLLGSGTEAFF
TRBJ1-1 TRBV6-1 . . TGTGCCAGCAGGAGCAGTCAGAACACTGAAGCTTTCTTT CASRSSQNTEAFF
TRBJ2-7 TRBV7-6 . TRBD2 TGTGCCAGCAGCCTTCCCGGGACTAGCGGGACCGCCTACGAGCAGTACTTC CASSLPGTSGTAYEQYF
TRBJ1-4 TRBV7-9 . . TGTGCCAGCAGCTCAGCGGTGTCAGGGAAGCTTCGTGGTGAAAAACTGTTTTTT CASSSAVSGKLRGEKLFF
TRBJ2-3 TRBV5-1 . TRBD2 TGCGCCAGCAGCCTTAGCGGGAGGACTGGCACAGATACGCAGTATTTT CASSLSGRTGTDTQYF
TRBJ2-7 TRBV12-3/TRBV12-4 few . TGTGCCAGCAGTTTCATGGAAGAGCAGTACTTC CASSFMEEQYF
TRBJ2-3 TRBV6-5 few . TGTGCCAGCAAAAGACGGGTGACAGATACGCAGTATTTT CASKRRVTDTQYF
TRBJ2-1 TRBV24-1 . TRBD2 TGTGCCACCACCGGGACTAGCGGGAGTAATGAGCAGTTCTTC CATTGTSGSNEQFF
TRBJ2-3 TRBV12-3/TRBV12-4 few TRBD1 TGTGCCAGCAGTTTCGCCAGGGGGACGCAGTATTTT CASSFARGTQYF
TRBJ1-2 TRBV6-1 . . TGTGCCAGCAGTGTATCCGGGTCCTATGGCTACACCTTC CASSVSGSYGYTF
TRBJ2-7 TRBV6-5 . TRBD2 TGTGCCAGCAGTTACTCGATAAGGGGGACTAGCTTTACCCACGAGCAGTACTTC CASSYSIRGTSFTHEQYF
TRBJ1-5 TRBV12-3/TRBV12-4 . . TGTGCCAGCAGGGGAAGACGGATTAAAGATCAGCCCCAGCAATTT CASRGRRIKDQPQQF
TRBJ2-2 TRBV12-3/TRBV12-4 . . TGTGCCAGCAGTTTGGGGCAGGGCCTTCTCGGGGAGCTGTTTTTT CASSLGQGLLGELFF
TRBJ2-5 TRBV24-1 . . TGTGCCACCAGTGGAGGGGGGGCGAAGACCCAGTACTTC CATSGGGAKTQYF
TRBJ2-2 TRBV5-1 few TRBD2 TGCGCCAGCAGTTTACCCGGTCTAGCGGCCACCGGGGAGCTGTTTTTT CASSLPGLAATGELFF
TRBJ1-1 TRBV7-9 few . TGTGCCAGCAGCTTAGAACTCTCAAGGAACACTGAAGCTTTCTTT CASSLELSRNTEAFF